This is a list of T cell receptor beta chains from one sample in a study of blood T cell repertoires in COVID-19. Assay: immunoSEQ multiplex PCR; the TCRdb copy retains only in-frame clones and omits some. The top ten hold about 9% of the sample, which has some 210,000 clones, more than 80% seen once. Sequencing was done on a sample of PBMCs or T cells enriched from blood (not recorded which). The receptors derive from a man between 35 and 55 years old who had recovered from COVID-19. The CDR3 runs from the conserved cysteine through the conserved F or W. The D gene is left open where the match is weak. Not every row has a clone size; where given, it reads once, few, many or a size class.

v_gene,len,j_gene,abundance,d_gene,CDR3nt,CDR3aa
TRBV20-1,11,TRBJ2-7,.,TRBD1,TGCAGTGCTAGGGGACAGGTAGAGCAGTACTTC,CSARGQVEQYF
TRBV6-5,14,TRBJ2-7,.,TRBD1,TGTGCCAGCAGACCGGGGACAGGGAGCTACGAGCAGTACTTC,CASRPGTGSYEQYF
TRBV30,14,TRBJ1-2,.,.,TGTGCCTGGAGGCCAACAGGGAAGATGCGTGGCTACACCTTC,CAWRPTGKMRGYTF
TRBV4-1,15,TRBJ2-7,.,TRBD1,TGCGCCAGCAGCCCCAAGGCGGGACAGGGGTACGAGCAGTACTTC,CASSPKAGQGYEQYF
TRBV4-1,16,TRBJ1-5,few,TRBD1,TGCGCCAGCAGCCTCAGACAGGGTTATATCAATCAGCCCCAGCATTTT,CASSLRQGYINQPQHF
TRBV19,14,TRBJ2-2,.,TRBD1,TGTGCCAGTAGTTCACAGGGGTTTACCGGGGAGCTGTTTTTT,CASSSQGFTGELFF
TRBV2,16,TRBJ2-1,.,.,TGTGCCAGCAGCGCCGGGGTGGCGGGGCCTTACAATGAGCAGTTCTTC,CASSAGVAGPYNEQFF
TRBV7-9,14,TRBJ1-2,.,TRBD1,TGTGCCAGCAGCCACGGACAGGGCGCATATGGCTACACCTTC,CASSHGQGAYGYTF
TRBV24-1,17,TRBJ1-2,.,.,TGTGCCACCAGTGATTTGAAGGTTGCAGGTTGGCCGTATGGCTACACCTTC,CATSDLKVAGWPYGYTF
TRBV18,15,TRBJ1-4,.,.,TGTGCCAGCTCACTTCTGGGGGGACCTAATGAAAAACTGTTTTTT,CASSLLGGPNEKLFF
TRBV4-2,16,TRBJ2-3,.,.,TGTGCCAGCAGCCAAGATCTCGGCGGGGTGAGAGATACGCAGTATTTT,CASSQDLGGVRDTQYF
TRBV23-1,17,TRBJ1-5,.,.,TGCGCCAGCAGTCAATTGGGTTCACCCGAGGGCAATCAGCCCCAGCATTTT,CASSQLGSPEGNQPQHF
TRBV12-5,18,TRBJ2-1,.,TRBD2,TGTGCTAGTGGTTTGGTGTGGATACCGGGACTAGCGGGAGGGAAGCAGTTCTTC,CASGLVWIPGLAGGKQFF
TRBV2,15,TRBJ2-1,few,TRBD2,TGTGCCAGCAGTGATATCACTAGCGGGAAAAATGAGCAGTTCTTC,CASSDITSGKNEQFF
TRBV11-2,16,TRBJ1-1,.,.,TGTGCCAGCAGCAGTCAGGGAGGGGAACAATTCACTGAAGCTTTCTTT,CASSSQGGEQFTEAFF
TRBV7-8,14,TRBJ1-4,.,TRBD1,TGTGCCAGCAGCTCGGAGGACAGGGGCGAAAAACTGTTTTTT,CASSSEDRGEKLFF
TRBV5-1,16,TRBJ1-3,.,TRBD1,TGCGCCAGCAGCTGGGGACAGGGGGCGACTGGAAACACCATATATTTT,CASSWGQGATGNTIYF
TRBV5-5,14,TRBJ1-4,.,.,TGTGCCAGCAGCTTGGACATCTCCCAAGAAAAACTGTTTTTT,CASSLDISQEKLFF
TRBV11-2,19,TRBJ2-1,.,TRBD2,TGTGCCAGCAGCCTAGGGACTAGCGGGGGGTCTAGCTCCTACAATGAGCAGTTCTTC,CASSLGTSGGSSSYNEQFF
TRBV18,16,TRBJ2-3,.,TRBD2,TGTGCCAGCTCATCATCTAGCGGTGGACTCACAGATACGCAGTATTTT,CASSSSSGGLTDTQYF
TRBV7-2,14,TRBJ2-7,.,TRBD1,TGTGCCAGCAGCTCTCGGACAGGATTCTACGAGCAGTACTTC,CASSSRTGFYEQYF
TRBV2,13,TRBJ1-5,.,.,TGTGCCAGCAGAGAACACGAGAATCAGCCCCAGCATTTT,CASREHENQPQHF
TRBV19,15,TRBJ2-1,.,.,TGTGCCAGTAGTGATGGCGGGGCCAGGCAGGAAGAGCAGTTCTTC,CASSDGGARQEEQFF
TRBV24-1,16,TRBJ2-5,.,TRBD2,TGTGCCACCAGTAACCCCGCTAGCGGTTTGAAAGAGACCCAGTACTTC,CATSNPASGLKETQYF
TRBV25-1,13,TRBJ1-2,once,.,TGTGCCAGCAGTGATATAAACCTCGAGGGCTACACCTTC,CASSDINLEGYTF
TRBV2,14,TRBJ1-2,.,.,TGTGCCAGCAGTGAAGCTAGTGCCCGTCGGGGCTACACCTTC,CASSEASARRGYTF
TRBV2,15,TRBJ2-2,.,TRBD2,TGTGCCAGCAGTGGTCCGGGACTAGCGTCCGGGGAGCTGTTTTTT,CASSGPGLASGELFF
TRBV6-5,15,TRBJ2-7,.,TRBD1,TGTGCCAGCAGGGTATCTAGACAGGGTAACTACGAGCAGTACTTC,CASRVSRQGNYEQYF
TRBV6-1,16,TRBJ1-2,.,TRBD1,TGTGCCAGCAGTGAATACCGGACAGGGACTAACTATGGCTACACCTTC,CASSEYRTGTNYGYTF
TRBV5-6,13,TRBJ1-5,.,TRBD1,TGTGCCAGCAGCAGGGACAGAAATCAGCCCCAGCATTTT,CASSRDRNQPQHF
TRBV18,15,TRBJ2-1,.,.,TGTGCCAGTTCACCGGGACACACATTAAACAATGAGCAGTTCTTC,CASSPGHTLNNEQFF
TRBV27,16,TRBJ2-1,once,TRBD2,TGTGCCAGCAGTCTTTTACTAGCGGGAGGGCCTGATGAGCAGTTCTTC,CASSLLLAGGPDEQFF
TRBV6-5,16,TRBJ1-4,.,.,TGTGCCAGCAGTTCCTATTCTGCGGGGGAAAATGAAAAACTGTTTTTT,CASSSYSAGENEKLFF
TRBV12-3/TRBV12-4,12,TRBJ1-1,.,TRBD1,TGTGCCAGCAGACAGGGGCCGACTGAAGCTTTCTTT,CASRQGPTEAFF
TRBV19,10,TRBJ1-2,.,TRBD1,TGTGCCGCGACAGGGGGCGGCTACACCTTC,CAATGGGYTF
TRBV9,14,TRBJ1-6,.,TRBD1,TGTGCCAGCAGCGCCGGGACAGGGAATTCACCCCTCCACTTT,CASSAGTGNSPLHF
TRBV28,14,TRBJ2-7,.,.,TGTGCCAGCAGTTTATATGGACAGTACCGCGAGCAGTACTTC,CASSLYGQYREQYF
TRBV5-4,15,TRBJ2-1,.,TRBD1,TGTGCCAGCAGCAATGACAGGGGGTCCTACAATGAGCAGTTCTTC,CASSNDRGSYNEQFF
TRBV5-6,14,TRBJ1-2,.,TRBD1,TGTGCCAGCAGGTCAGGGGGATCGACCTATGGCTACACCTTC,CASRSGGSTYGYTF
TRBV5-8,12,TRBJ1-2,.,.,TGTGCCAGCAGCTTGGACCAGAATGGCTACACCTTC,CASSLDQNGYTF
TRBV3-1/TRBV3-2,15,TRBJ2-1,.,TRBD2,TGTGCCAGCAGCCAAGTTGGCGGGAGGGCCTATGAGCAGTTCTTC,CASSQVGGRAYEQFF